This T cell receptor beta chain appears in the sequencing data of a study of blood T cell repertoires in COVID-19 (dated by TCRdb to the early 2020s). Context from the whole study: Samples covering the acute and convalescent phases of COVID-19 were provided by collaborators in the United States, Italy and Spain. The prospective study material was composed of cDNA or gDNA derived from T cells, B-cell-depleted T cells, or PBMCs. Subjects who had been exposed to COVID-19, were actively infected with it, or had recovered from it provided the deeply sampled blood TCRbeta repertoires that made up the dataset. The repertoires were released in a freely available public database meant as a resource for research on the immune response to SARS-CoV-2. Samples came from the ongoing ImmuneRACE study (first 160 participants) plus 1,254 subjects from 6 global collaborators. Nearly every sample came with metadata listing a de-identified subject ID, COVID-19 status, age in years and sex. Where available, HLA class I and class II types were obtained from metadata supplied by the sample provider rather than from assay-based typing.

Participants in the prospective study were aged about 18 to 90 years, lived in over 20 United States geographic areas, and enrolled through a virtual design. To assign participants to cohorts, the prospective study relied on clinical history that participants themselves reported in a screening survey and a study questionnaire. Exposed participants had been in contact with someone with a PCR-confirmed or clinician-diagnosed COVID-19 case within 2 weeks of study entry. In the prospective study, whole blood, serum and a nasopharyngeal or oropharyngeal swab were collected from each participant by mobile phlebotomists. Prospective study participants could optionally give additional blood draws and questionnaires over an approximately 2-month period. Before DNA extraction, blood samples from the prospective study were shipped at room temperature or frozen. Paper-wide results and their limitations: The quantity of clinical and demographic metadata differed by source and by participant and was supplied without curation.

TCRbeta CDR3 regions were amplified from genomic DNA using the immunoSEQ Assay, a bias-controlled multiplex PCR. The study's own analysis went as follows. Nucleated cell counts per sample were estimated from amplification of reference gene primers within the assay. To quantify the absolute abundance of each unique TCRbeta CDR3 rearrangement, sequence reads were collapsed and filtered. For each sample, productive Simpson clonality was calculated as the square root of Simpson's diversity index across productive rearrangements. As stored in TCRdb, this immuneACCESS dataset retains in-frame rearrangements with V and J assigned. A fraction of the clones does not appear; measured against another copy, unresolved V genes explain less than half of the discrepancy, and the remainder lacks a known reason. V, J and clone size derive from that table, while D and trimming were established from the DNA sequence. In this sample the table shows roughly 430,000 clones, about 88% of which occur a single time. The ten largest clones add up to approximately 1.3% of the sample.

Clipping removes 6 bases from V and 2 bases from J, with 3 as the unmatched junction base count. Spanning cysteine to phenylalanine, the CDR3 consists of 13 amino acids. Only CDR3 DNA remains: 39 bases, in frame from the first base. The germline V gene specifies ENHRY as CDR1 and SYGVKD as CDR2. Concerning this clone: It has no known antigen specificity. It has no much larger one-base neighbor in the sample; base qualities were not kept.

Sequences were obtained from PBMCs or T cells enriched from blood (not recorded which). The source of this sequence is a woman aged 18-29 years who had been exposed to COVID-19. The sequence joins TRBV10-3 to TRBJ2-7; TRBD1 lines up with 8 middle nucleotides. DNA sequence: TGTGCCATCAGCCGACAGGGGCCCTACGAGCAGTACTTC. Translated, this gives CAISRQGPYEQYF.